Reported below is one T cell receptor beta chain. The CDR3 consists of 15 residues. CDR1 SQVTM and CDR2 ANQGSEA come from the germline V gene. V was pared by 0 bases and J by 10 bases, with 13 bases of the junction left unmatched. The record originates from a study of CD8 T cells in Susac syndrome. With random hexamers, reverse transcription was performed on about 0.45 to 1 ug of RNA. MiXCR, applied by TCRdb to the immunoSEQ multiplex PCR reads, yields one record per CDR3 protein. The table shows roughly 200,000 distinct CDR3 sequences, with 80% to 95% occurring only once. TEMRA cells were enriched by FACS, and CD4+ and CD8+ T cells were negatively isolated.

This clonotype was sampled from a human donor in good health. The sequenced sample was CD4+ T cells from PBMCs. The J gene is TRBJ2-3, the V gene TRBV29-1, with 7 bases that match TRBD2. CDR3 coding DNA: TGCAGCGTTGAAGATCGGGCGGGGGTACGTCTACCGCAGTATTTT. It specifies CSVEDRAGVRLPQYF.